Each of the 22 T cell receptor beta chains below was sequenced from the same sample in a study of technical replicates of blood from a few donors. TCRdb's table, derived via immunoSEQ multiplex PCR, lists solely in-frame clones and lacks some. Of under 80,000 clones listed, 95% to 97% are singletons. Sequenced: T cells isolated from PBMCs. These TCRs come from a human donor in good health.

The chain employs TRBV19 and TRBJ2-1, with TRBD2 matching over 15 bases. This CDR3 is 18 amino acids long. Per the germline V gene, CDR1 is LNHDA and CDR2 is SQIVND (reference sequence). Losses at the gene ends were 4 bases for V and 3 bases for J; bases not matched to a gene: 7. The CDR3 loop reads CASSRTGTSGRRYNEQFF. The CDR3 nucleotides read TGTGCCAGTAGTAGAACCGGGACTAGCGGGAGGCGCTACAATGAGCAGTTCTTC.

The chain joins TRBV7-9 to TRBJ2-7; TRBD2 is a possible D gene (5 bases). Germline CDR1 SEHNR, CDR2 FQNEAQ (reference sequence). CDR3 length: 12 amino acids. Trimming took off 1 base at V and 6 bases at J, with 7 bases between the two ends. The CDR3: CASSLGEREQYF. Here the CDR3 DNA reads TGTGCCAGCAGCTTAGGGGAGCGCGAGCAGTACTTC.

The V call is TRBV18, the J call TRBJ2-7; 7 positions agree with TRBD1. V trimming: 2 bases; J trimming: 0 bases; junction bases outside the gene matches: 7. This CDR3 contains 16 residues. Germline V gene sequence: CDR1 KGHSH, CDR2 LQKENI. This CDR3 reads CASSPGTVLSSYEQYF. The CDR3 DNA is TGTGCCAGCTCACCAGGGACAGTTCTCAGCTCCTACGAGCAGTACTTC.

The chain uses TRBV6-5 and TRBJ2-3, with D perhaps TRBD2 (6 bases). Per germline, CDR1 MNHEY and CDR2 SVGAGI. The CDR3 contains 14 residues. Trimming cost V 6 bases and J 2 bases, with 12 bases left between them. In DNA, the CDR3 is TGTGCCAGCAGGGGGGGTTACTCCACAGATACGCAGTATTTT. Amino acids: CASRGGYSTDTQYF.

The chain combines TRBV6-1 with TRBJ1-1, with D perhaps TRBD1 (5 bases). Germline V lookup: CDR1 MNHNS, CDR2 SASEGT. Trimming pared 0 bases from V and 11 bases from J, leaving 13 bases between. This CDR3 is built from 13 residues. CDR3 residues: CASSEAGSNRAFF. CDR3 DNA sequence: TGTGCCAGCAGTGAAGCAGGGTCGAACAGGGCTTTCTTT.

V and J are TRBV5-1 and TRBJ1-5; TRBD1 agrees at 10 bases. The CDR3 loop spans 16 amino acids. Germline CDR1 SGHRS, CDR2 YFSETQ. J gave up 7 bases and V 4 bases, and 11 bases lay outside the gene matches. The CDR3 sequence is CASSLGPGQGSQPQHF. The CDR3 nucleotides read TGCGCCAGCAGCCTGGGTCCGGGACAGGGGTCGCAGCCCCAGCATTTT.

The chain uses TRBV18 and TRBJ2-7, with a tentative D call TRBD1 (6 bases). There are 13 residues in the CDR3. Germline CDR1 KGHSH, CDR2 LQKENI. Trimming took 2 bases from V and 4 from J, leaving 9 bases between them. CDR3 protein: CASSPADSYEQYF. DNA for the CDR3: TGTGCCAGCTCACCAGCGGACAGTTACGAGCAGTACTTC.

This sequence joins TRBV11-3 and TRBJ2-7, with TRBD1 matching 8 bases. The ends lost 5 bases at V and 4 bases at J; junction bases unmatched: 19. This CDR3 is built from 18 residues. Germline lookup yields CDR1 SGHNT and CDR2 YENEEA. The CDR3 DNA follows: TGTGCCAGCAGCGAAACATCAAGCCACACAGGGGGTTTGTACGAGCAGTACTTC. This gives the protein CASSETSSHTGGLYEQYF.

This CDR3 is CASSLGSGDTQYF. CDR3 coding DNA: TGTGCCAGCAGCTTAGGCTCGGGAGATACGCAGTATTTT. The chain recombines TRBV7-6 with TRBJ2-3; no clear D gene. The V gene's germline CDR1 is SGHVS and CDR2 FNYEAQ. The CDR3 length is 13 residues. V lost 1 base and J lost 5, with 7 bases in between.

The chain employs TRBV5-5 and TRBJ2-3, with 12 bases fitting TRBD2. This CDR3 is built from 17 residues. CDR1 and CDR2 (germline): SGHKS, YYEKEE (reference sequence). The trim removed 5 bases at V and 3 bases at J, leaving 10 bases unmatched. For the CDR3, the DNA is TGTGCCAGCAGGCCTCGGACTAGCGGGACGAGGACAGATACGCAGTATTTT. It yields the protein CASRPRTSGTRTDTQYF.

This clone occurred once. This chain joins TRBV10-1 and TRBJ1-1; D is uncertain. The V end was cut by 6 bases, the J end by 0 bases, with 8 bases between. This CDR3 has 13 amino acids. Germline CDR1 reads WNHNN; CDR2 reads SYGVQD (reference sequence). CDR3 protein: CASRPGVNTEAFF. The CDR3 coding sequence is TGCGCCAGCAGGCCAGGCGTGAACACTGAAGCTTTCTTT.

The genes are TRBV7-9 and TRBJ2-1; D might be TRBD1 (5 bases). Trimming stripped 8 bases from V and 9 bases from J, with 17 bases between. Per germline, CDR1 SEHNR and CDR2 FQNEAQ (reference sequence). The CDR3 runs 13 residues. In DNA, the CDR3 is TGTGCCAGCGGGGCCACAGGTTTATCTGAGCAGTTCTTC. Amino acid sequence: CASGATGLSEQFF.

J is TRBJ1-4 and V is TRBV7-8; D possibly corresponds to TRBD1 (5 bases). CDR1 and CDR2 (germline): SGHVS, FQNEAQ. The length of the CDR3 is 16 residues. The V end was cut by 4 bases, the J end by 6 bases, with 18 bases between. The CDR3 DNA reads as TGTGCCAGCAGCTCCCGGTCGAAGGGGATGGATGAAAAACTGTTTTTT. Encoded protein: CASSSRSKGMDEKLFF.

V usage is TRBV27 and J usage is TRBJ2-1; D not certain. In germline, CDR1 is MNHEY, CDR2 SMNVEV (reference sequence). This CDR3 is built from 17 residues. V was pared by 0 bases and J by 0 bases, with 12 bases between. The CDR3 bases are TGTGCCAGCAGTTTATCGTTCAGTACCAGCTCCTACAATGAGCAGTTCTTC. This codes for CASSLSFSTSSYNEQFF.

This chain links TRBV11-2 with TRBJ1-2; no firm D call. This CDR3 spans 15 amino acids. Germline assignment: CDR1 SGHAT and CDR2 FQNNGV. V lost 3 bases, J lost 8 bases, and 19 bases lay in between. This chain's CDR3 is CASSFPEHGRRGYTF. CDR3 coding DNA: TGTGCCAGCAGCTTCCCCGAACATGGCCGGAGAGGCTACACCTTC.

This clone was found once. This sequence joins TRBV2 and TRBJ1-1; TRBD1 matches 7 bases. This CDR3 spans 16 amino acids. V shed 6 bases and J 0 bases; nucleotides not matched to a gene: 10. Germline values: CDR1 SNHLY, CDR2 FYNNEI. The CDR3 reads CASRRDRAHMNTEAFF. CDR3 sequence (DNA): TGTGCCAGCAGGAGGGACAGAGCTCACATGAACACTGAAGCTTTCTTT.

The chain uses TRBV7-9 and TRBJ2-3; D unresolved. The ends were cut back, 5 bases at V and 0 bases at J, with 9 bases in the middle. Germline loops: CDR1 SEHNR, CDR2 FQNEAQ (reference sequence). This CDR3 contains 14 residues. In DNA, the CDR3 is TGTGCCAGCAGCCCTAATATTAGCACAGATACGCAGTATTTT. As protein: CASSPNISTDTQYF.

The DNA for the CDR3 is TGTGCCAGCAGGGTACCGGGACTAGCGGACAATGAGCAGTTCTTC. Amino acids: CASRVPGLADNEQFF. The chain combines TRBV28 with TRBJ2-1; TRBD2 matches at 11 bases. Germline V gives CDR1 MDHEN, CDR2 SYDVKM. There are 15 residues in the CDR3. Trimming at V came to 6 bases and at J to 5 bases, leaving 6 bases not matched to a gene.

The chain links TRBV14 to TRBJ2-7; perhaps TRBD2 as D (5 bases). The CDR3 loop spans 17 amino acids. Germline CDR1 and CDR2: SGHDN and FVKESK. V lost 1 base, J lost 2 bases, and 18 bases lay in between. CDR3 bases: TGTGCCAGCAGCCAAGGAGGGCCGGACGGGGATCCCTACGAGCAGTACTTC. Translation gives CASSQGGPDGDPYEQYF.

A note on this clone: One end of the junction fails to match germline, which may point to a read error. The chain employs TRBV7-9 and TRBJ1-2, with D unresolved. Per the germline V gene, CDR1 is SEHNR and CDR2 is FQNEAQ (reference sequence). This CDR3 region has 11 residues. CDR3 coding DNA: TGTGCCAGCAGCTTAGTTACCCGGTTACCCTTC. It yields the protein CASSLVTRLPF.

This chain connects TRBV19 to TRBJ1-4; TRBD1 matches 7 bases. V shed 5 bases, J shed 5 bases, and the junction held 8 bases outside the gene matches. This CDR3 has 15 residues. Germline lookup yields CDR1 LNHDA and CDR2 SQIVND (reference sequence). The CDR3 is CASSYRGLTNEKLFF. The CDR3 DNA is TGTGCCAGTAGTTATAGGGGGCTGACGAATGAAAAACTGTTTTTT.

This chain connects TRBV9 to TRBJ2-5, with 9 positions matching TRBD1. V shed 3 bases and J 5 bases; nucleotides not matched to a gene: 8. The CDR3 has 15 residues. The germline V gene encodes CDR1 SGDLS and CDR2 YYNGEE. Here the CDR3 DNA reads TGTGCCAGCAGCGCGACGGGACAGGGTGAGGAGACCCAGTACTTC. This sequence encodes CASSATGQGEETQYF.